The text below deals with one T cell receptor (beta chain). Its cognate antigen has yet to be identified. Nothing much larger sits one base from this clone, and base qualities are not available. The cysteine opens and the phenylalanine closes a CDR3 of 13 amino acids. Just CDR3 DNA is preserved here, 39 bases in frame from base 1. V is clipped by 5 bases and J by 2 bases, and the sequence between their germline boundaries is 8 bases long. The germline V gene (reference sequence) yields MNHEY for CDR1 and SMNVEV for CDR2. This specimen belongs to a study of CD8 T cells in Susac syndrome (dated by TCRdb to the late 2010s). Broadly, across the study: The study used repertoire sequencing to test whether antigen drove CD8+ T cell activation and differentiation in Susac syndrome. On the study overall, not on this receptor specifically: The TCR sequencing and HLA analysis was acknowledged to have included a relatively small number of individuals.

Peripheral blood CD8+ and CD4+ T cells from healthy donors, Susac syndrome patients and multiple sclerosis patients were profiled using high-throughput TCR beta sequencing. The healthy donors served as controls matched for age and sex. Bulk CD8+ and CD4+ T cells were purified by magnetic negative isolation, whereas CD8+ TEMRA cells were enriched by FACS. Blood was collected in EDTA tubes and processed within 24 hours, with PBMCs isolated through density gradient centrifugation. PBMCs intended for TCR sequencing were cryopreserved in liquid nitrogen and thawed later in a water bath at 37 degrees C. The sorted or isolated CD4+, CD8+ and CD8+ TEMRA cells had a purity of 90% or higher. RNA was extracted with the RNeasy kit and roughly 0.45 to 1 ug was reverse transcribed using random hexamers. TCR beta CDR3 regions were amplified with the immunoSEQ multiplex PCR assay covering 54 Vbeta and 13 Jbeta segments. To correct PCR amplification bias, a synthetic template baseline was used for both primer optimization and computational correction. The source study handled its data this way. Reads were annotated to V, D and J genes according to IMGT and were analyzed with immunoSEQ Analyzer, with only productive sequences retained. To calculate clonality, Shannon entropy was normalized by log2 of the number of productive unique sequences and then subtracted from one. Public and private clones were assessed among the 100 most prevalent clones of each patient and control. Clones were defined as Susac-specific if absent from the healthy and MS cohorts, from 1052 published viral clones and from other ImmuneACCESS disease sequences. TCRdb reran the public reads through fastp at Q25 and MiXCR, keeping productive beta chains. Rows with a matching CDR3 protein are joined into one entry that keeps the most common DNA and genes. TCRdb's processing, not the study's, gives the V and J calls here. The sample table lists around 190,000 distinct CDR3 sequences, approximately 94% of them with a count of one. Jointly, the top ten make up 0.085% to 0.12% of the sample.

The sequence derives from a human donor in good health. The specimen sequenced was CD4+ T cells from PBMCs. The chain is encoded by TRBV27 joined to TRBJ2-3, with no D gene named confidently. The CDR3 is CASSLQITDTQYF. The DNA sequence follows: TGTGCCAGCAGTCTTCAAATCACAGATACGCAGTATTTT.